This entry lists 5 T cell receptor beta chains sequenced from one sample in a study of cytomegalovirus exposure and HLA in healthy donors. The study ran its PCR with 60 Vbeta and 13 Jbeta primers. Here immunoSEQ multiplex PCR was the method, and the copy in TCRdb shows in-frame clones only, minus some. The sample consists of tens of thousands of clones, roughly 80% of them appearing once. Specimen: PBMCs. The receptors originated from a male donor in good health and CMV-seronegative.

J is TRBJ2-3 and V is TRBV5-8, with D possibly matching TRBD2 (6 bases). Germline assignment: CDR1 SGHTS and CDR2 YDEGEE. The CDR3 has 13 residues. Trimming pared 1 base from V and 7 bases from J, leaving 10 bases between. For the CDR3, the DNA is TGTGCCAGCAGCTTGAGGACTACCTATACGCAGTATTTT. Its protein is CASSLRTTYTQYF.

V gene TRBV4-3 combines with J gene TRBJ1-1; D is undetermined. V dropped 0 bases and J dropped 0 bases, with 8 bases sitting between them. Per germline, CDR1 LGHNA and CDR2 YSLEER. This CDR3 contains 15 residues. The CDR3 DNA follows: TGCGCCAGCAGCCAAGATCGTTCGGTGAACACTGAAGCTTTCTTT. It specifies CASSQDRSVNTEAFF.

The rearrangement uses TRBV28 and TRBJ1-2; TRBD1 might be the D (6 bases). V lost 7 bases to trimming and J lost 5 bases, with 11 bases between them. CDR1 and CDR2 (germline): MDHEN, SYDVKM. The CDR3 is 12 amino acids. DNA for the CDR3: TGTGCCAGCACCTCAGGACAGTATGGCTACACCTTC. This codes for CASTSGQYGYTF.

This chain connects TRBV10-3 to TRBJ2-1; 8 positions match TRBD2. The length of the CDR3 is 15 residues. V lost 6 bases to trimming and J lost 5 bases; unmatched junction nucleotides: 9. CDR1 is ENHRY, CDR2 SYGVKD, per germline. This chain's CDR3 is CAIRTRGVGNNEQFF. CDR3 sequence (DNA): TGTGCCATCAGGACGCGGGGGGTCGGGAACAATGAGCAGTTCTTC.

This rearrangement joins TRBV4-3 to TRBJ1-5; D perhaps matches TRBD1 (5 bases). With 0 bases removed from V and 4 bases from J, the gap between germline ends came to 10 bases. The CDR3 runs 15 residues. Per germline, CDR1 LGHNA and CDR2 YSLEER. The CDR3 loop is CASSQDRATNQPQHF. The CDR3 DNA reads TGCGCCAGCAGCCAAGACAGGGCGACTAATCAGCCCCAGCATTTT.